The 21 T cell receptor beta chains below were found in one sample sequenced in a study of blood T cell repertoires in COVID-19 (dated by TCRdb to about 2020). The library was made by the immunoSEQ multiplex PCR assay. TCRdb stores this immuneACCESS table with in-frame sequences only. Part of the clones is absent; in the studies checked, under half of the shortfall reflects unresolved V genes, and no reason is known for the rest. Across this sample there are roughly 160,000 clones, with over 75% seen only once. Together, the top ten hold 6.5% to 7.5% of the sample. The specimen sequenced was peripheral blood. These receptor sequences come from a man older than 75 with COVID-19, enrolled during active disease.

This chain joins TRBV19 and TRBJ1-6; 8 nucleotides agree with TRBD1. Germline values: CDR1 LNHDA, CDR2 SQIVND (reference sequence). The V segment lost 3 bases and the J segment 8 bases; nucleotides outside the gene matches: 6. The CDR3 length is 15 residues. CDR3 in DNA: TGTGCCAGTAGTATCGAGGACAGGGCCCATTCACCCCTCCACTTT. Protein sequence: CASSIEDRAHSPLHF.

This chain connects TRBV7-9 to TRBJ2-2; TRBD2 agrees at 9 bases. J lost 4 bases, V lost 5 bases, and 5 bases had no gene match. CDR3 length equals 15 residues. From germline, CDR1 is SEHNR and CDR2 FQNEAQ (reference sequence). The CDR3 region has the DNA TGTGCCAGCAGCACGGGACTAGCTAGCACCGGGGAGCTGTTTTTT. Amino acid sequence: CASSTGLASTGELFF.

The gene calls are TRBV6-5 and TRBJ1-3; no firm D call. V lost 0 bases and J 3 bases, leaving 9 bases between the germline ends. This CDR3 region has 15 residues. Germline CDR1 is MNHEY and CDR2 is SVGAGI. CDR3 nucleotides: TGTGCCAGCAGTTACTCCAGGTTTGGTGGAAACACCATATATTTT. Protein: CASSYSRFGGNTIYF.

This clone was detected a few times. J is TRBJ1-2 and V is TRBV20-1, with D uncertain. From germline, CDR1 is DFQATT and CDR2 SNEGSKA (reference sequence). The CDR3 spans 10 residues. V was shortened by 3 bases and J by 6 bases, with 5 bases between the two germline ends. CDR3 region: CSASFNGYTF. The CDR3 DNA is TGCAGTGCTAGTTTCAATGGCTACACCTTC.

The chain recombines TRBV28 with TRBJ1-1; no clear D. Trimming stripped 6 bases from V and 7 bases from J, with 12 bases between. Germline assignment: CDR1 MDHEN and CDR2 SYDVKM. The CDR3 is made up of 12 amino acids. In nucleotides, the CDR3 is TGTGCCAGCAGCACCTCCGAACATGAAGCTTTCTTT. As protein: CASSTSEHEAFF.

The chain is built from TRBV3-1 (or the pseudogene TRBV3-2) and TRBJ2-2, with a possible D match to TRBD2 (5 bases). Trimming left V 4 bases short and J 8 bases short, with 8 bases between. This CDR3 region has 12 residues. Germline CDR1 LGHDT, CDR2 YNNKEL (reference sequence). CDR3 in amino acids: CASSRESGELFF. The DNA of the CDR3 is TGTGCCAGCAGCCGGGAGTCGGGGGAGCTGTTTTTT.

DNA for the CDR3: TGTGCCAGCAGTCTAGCGGGGGGGAACACCGGGGAGCTGTTTTTT. As protein: CASSLAGGNTGELFF. This chain links TRBV6-2 or TRBV6-3 with TRBJ2-2, with 11 bases that match TRBD2. CDR1 is MNHEY, CDR2 SVGEGT, per germline. The CDR3 is 15 amino acids. Trimming removed 5 bases from V and 1 base from J; junction bases left unmatched: 0.

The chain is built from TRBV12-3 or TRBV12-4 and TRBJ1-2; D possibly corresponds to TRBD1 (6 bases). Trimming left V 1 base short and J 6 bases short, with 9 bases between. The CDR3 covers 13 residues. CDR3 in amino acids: CASSLGQDNGYTF. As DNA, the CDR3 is TGTGCCAGCAGTTTAGGACAGGACAATGGCTACACCTTC.

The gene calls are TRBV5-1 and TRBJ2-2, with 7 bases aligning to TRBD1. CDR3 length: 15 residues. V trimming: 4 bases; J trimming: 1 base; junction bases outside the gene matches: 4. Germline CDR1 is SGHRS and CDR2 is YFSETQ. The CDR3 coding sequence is TGCGCCAGCAGCACCGGGACAGTGAACACCGGGGAGCTGTTTTTT. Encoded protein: CASSTGTVNTGELFF.

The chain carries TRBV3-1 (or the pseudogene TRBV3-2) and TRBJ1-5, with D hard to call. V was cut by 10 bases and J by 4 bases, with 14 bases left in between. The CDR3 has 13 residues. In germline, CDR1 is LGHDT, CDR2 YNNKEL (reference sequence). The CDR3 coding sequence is TGTGCCACCCCCCGGGAACAAAATCAGCCCCAGCATTTT. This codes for CATPREQNQPQHF.

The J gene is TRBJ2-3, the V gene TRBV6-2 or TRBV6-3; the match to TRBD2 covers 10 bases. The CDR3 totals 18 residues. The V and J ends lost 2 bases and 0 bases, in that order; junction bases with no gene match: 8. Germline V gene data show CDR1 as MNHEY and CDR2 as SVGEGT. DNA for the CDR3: TGTGCCAGCAGTTACCCTACCACTAGCGGGGTTAGCACAGATACGCAGTATTTT. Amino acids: CASSYPTTSGVSTDTQYF.

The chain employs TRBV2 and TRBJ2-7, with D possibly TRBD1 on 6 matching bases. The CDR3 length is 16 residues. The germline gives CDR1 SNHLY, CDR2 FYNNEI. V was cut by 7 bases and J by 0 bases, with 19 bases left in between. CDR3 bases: TGTGCCAGCACTTCATTGGGGGCGGGCAGCTCCTACGAGCAGTACTTC. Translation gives CASTSLGAGSSYEQYF. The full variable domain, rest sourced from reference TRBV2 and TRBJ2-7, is EPEVTQTPSHQVTQMGQEVILRCVPISNHLYFYWYRQILGQKVEFLVSFYNNEISEKSEIFDDQFSVERPDGSNFTLKIRSTKLEDSAMYFCASTSLGAGSSYEQYFGPGTRLTVT.

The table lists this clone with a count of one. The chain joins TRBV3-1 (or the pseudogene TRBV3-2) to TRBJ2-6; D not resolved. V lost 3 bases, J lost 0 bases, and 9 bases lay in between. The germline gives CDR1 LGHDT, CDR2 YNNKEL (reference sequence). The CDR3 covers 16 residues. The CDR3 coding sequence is TGTGCCAGCAGCCATGCCTGGGCCTCTGGGGCCAACGTCCTGACTTTC. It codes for CASSHAWASGANVLTF.

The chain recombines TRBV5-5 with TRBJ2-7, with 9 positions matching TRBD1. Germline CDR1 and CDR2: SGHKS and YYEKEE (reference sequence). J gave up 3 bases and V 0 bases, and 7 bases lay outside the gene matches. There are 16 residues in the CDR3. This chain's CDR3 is CASSLGSGTGNYEQYF. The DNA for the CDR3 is TGTGCCAGCAGCTTGGGGTCCGGGACAGGGAACTACGAGCAGTACTTC. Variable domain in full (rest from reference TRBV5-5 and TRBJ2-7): DAGVTQSPTHLIKTRGQQVTLRCSPISGHKSVSWYQQVLGQGPQFIFQYYEKEERGRGNFPDRFSARQFPNYSSELNVNALLLGDSALYLCASSLGSGTGNYEQYFGPGTRLTVT.

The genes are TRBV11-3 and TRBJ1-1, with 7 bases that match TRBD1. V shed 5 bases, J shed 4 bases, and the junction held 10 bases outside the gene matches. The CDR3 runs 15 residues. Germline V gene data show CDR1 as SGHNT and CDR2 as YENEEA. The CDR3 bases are TGTGCCAGCAGCCCACGACAGGGTCGAGCCACTGAAGCTTTCTTT. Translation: CASSPRQGRATEAFF. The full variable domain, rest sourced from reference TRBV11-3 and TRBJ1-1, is EAGVVQSPRYKIIEKKQPVAFWCNPISGHNTLYWYLQNLGQGPELLIRYENEEAVDDSQLPKDRFSAERLKGVDSTLKIQPAELGDSAVYLCASSPRQGRATEAFFGQGTRLTVV.

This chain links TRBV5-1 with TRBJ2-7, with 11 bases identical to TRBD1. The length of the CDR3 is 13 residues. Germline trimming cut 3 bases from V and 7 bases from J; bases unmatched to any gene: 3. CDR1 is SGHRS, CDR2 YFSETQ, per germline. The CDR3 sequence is CASSSDRGREQYF. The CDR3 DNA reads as TGCGCCAGCAGCTCGGACAGGGGGCGGGAGCAGTACTTC.

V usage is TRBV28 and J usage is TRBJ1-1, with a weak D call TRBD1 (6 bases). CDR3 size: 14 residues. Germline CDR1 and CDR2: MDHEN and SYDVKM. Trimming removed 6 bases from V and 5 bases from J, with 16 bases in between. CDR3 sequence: CASREQGRGTEAFF. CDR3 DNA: TGTGCCAGCAGGGAACAGGGAAGGGGAACTGAAGCTTTCTTT.

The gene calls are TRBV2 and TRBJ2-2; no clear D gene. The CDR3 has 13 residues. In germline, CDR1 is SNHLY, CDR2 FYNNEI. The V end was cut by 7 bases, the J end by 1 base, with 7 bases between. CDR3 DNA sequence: TGTGCCAGCACGGGTCAGAACACCGGGGAGCTGTTTTTT. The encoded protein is CASTGQNTGELFF.

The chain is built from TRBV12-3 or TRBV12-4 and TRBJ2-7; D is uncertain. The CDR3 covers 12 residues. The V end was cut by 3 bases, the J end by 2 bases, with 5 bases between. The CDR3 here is CASSFPTYEQYF. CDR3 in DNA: TGTGCCAGCAGTTTCCCAACCTACGAGCAGTACTTC.

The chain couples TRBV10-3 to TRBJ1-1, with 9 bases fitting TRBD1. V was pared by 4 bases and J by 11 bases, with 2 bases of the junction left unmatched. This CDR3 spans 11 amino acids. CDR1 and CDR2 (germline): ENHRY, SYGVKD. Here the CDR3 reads CAISGTGDAFF. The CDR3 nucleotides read TGTGCCATCAGTGGGACAGGGGACGCTTTCTTT.

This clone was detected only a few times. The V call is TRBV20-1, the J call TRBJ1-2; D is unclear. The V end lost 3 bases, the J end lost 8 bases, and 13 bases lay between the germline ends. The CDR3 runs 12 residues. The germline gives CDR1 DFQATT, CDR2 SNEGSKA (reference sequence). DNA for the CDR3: TGCAGTGCTAGTAGAGGCCAAAAGGGCTACACCTTC. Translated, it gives CSASRGQKGYTF.